This is a list of T cell receptor beta chains from one sample in a study of T cells in tuberculosis. Using immunoSEQ multiplex PCR, the repertoire was profiled, and TCRdb retains in-frame clones only, with some absent. The sample includes 30,000 or so clones, 95% to 96% of them seen just once. Sequenced material: PBMCs. All receptors come from a donor aged 10-30 years with latent tuberculosis or without tuberculosis infection. Both conserved end residues are part of each CDR3. D genes are given only for firm matches. Some rows mark clone size as missing; the rest say once, few, many or name a class of expanded clone.

D gene: .
J gene: TRBJ1-1
clone size: .
V gene: TRBV11-2
CDR3 DNA: TGTGCCAGCAGCCCTTTTGCGTGGGGTTCAGGGGAAGGGACTGAAGCTTTCTTT
CDR3 protein: CASSPFAWGSGEGTEAFF

D gene: TRBD1
J gene: TRBJ1-2
clone size: .
V gene: TRBV28
CDR3 DNA: TGTGCCAGCAGTTTCTGGGGACAGGAGAAAAATTACTATGGCTACACCTTC
CDR3 protein: CASSFWGQEKNYYGYTF

D gene: TRBD1
J gene: TRBJ2-2
clone size: .
V gene: TRBV6-4
CDR3 DNA: TGTGCCAGCAGCGGGACAGGGCCCACCGGGGAGCTGTTTTTT
CDR3 protein: CASSGTGPTGELFF

D gene: .
J gene: TRBJ1-1
clone size: .
V gene: TRBV6-5
CDR3 DNA: TGTGCCAGCAGTTACTCGTCGGGTTCCACTGAAGCTTTCTTT
CDR3 protein: CASSYSSGSTEAFF

D gene: TRBD2
J gene: TRBJ2-2
clone size: .
V gene: TRBV29-1
CDR3 DNA: TGCAGCGTTGCACTCGGAGGGAGGGTGGCCGGGGAGCTGTTTTTT
CDR3 protein: CSVALGGRVAGELFF

D gene: .
J gene: TRBJ2-2
clone size: .
V gene: TRBV7-6
CDR3 DNA: TGTGCCAGCAGTCCGAGGACAGGAGGAGGGACCGGGGAGCTGTTTTTT
CDR3 protein: CASSPRTGGGTGELFF

D gene: .
J gene: TRBJ2-1
clone size: once
V gene: TRBV4-3
CDR3 DNA: TGCGCCAGCAGCCCGAAGCCGCTAGCAGGCTCCTACAATGAGCAGTTCTTC
CDR3 protein: CASSPKPLAGSYNEQFF

D gene: .
J gene: TRBJ1-1
clone size: .
V gene: TRBV7-9
CDR3 DNA: TGTGCCAGCAGTTCCGGGGTCACTGAAGCTTTCTTT
CDR3 protein: CASSSGVTEAFF

D gene: TRBD2
J gene: TRBJ2-3
clone size: .
V gene: TRBV5-4
CDR3 DNA: TGTGCCAGCAGCTTTAGCGGGAACGCAGATACGCAGTATTTT
CDR3 protein: CASSFSGNADTQYF

D gene: .
J gene: TRBJ2-1
clone size: .
V gene: TRBV27
CDR3 DNA: TGTGCCAGCAGCAGCCAAAACCAGGGGAATGAGCAGTTCTTC
CDR3 protein: CASSSQNQGNEQFF

D gene: .
J gene: TRBJ2-7
clone size: .
V gene: TRBV7-9
CDR3 DNA: TGTGCCAGCAGCGCCCGGGACGAGCAGTACTTC
CDR3 protein: CASSARDEQYF

D gene: TRBD2
J gene: TRBJ2-5
clone size: .
V gene: TRBV15
CDR3 DNA: TGTGCCACCAGCGGGGGACTAGCCCAAGAGACCCAGTACTTC
CDR3 protein: CATSGGLAQETQYF

D gene: TRBD2
J gene: TRBJ2-1
clone size: .
V gene: TRBV7-3
CDR3 DNA: TGTGCCAGCAGCTTCTCGCCGCGGGAGCCCTACAATGAGCAGTTCTTC
CDR3 protein: CASSFSPREPYNEQFF

D gene: TRBD1
J gene: TRBJ2-7
clone size: .
V gene: TRBV27
CDR3 DNA: TGTGCCAGCAGTCCGGCCGGGACAGGGAGTATCTACGAGCAGTACTTC
CDR3 protein: CASSPAGTGSIYEQYF

D gene: TRBD2
J gene: TRBJ2-1
clone size: .
V gene: TRBV2
CDR3 DNA: TGTGCCAGCAGTGGGGAAGCTAGCGGGGGGAACAATGAGCAGTTCTTC
CDR3 protein: CASSGEASGGNNEQFF

D gene: .
J gene: TRBJ1-2
clone size: .
V gene: TRBV5-4
CDR3 DNA: TGTGCCAGCAGCTTTGACACGCCCTATGGCTACACCTTC
CDR3 protein: CASSFDTPYGYTF

D gene: .
J gene: TRBJ2-3
clone size: .
V gene: TRBV7-9
CDR3 DNA: TGTGCCAGCAGCTCTTTTACTAGCACAGATACGCAGTATTTT
CDR3 protein: CASSSFTSTDTQYF

D gene: TRBD2
J gene: TRBJ2-5
clone size: .
V gene: TRBV7-2
CDR3 DNA: TGTGCCAGCAGCCGGACTAGCGGGGGGGGAGAGACCCAGTACTTC
CDR3 protein: CASSRTSGGGETQYF

D gene: .
J gene: TRBJ1-5
clone size: .
V gene: TRBV5-6
CDR3 DNA: TGTGCCAGCAGCTTGCAAGGGGTACAGCCCCAGCATTTT
CDR3 protein: CASSLQGVQPQHF

D gene: TRBD2
J gene: TRBJ2-3
clone size: .
V gene: TRBV6-7
CDR3 DNA: TGTGCCAGCAGTTACCGGGGACTAGCGGGAGGTCCAGATACGCAGTATTTT
CDR3 protein: CASSYRGLAGGPDTQYF

D gene: .
J gene: TRBJ2-5
clone size: .
V gene: TRBV7-3
CDR3 DNA: TGTGCCAGCAGCCCTACCGGGGGTAGTTTGGCCCAGTACTTC
CDR3 protein: CASSPTGGSLAQYF

D gene: .
J gene: TRBJ2-1
clone size: .
V gene: TRBV4-3
CDR3 DNA: TGCGCCAGCAGCCAAGGGGTGGTGGGCTCAGGAAATGAGCAGTTCTTC
CDR3 protein: CASSQGVVGSGNEQFF

D gene: TRBD2
J gene: TRBJ2-3
clone size: .
V gene: TRBV11-2
CDR3 DNA: TGTGCCAGCAGCTTAGGTCAGGCGGGAGGGCCAGATACGCAGTATTTT
CDR3 protein: CASSLGQAGGPDTQYF

D gene: .
J gene: TRBJ1-1
clone size: .
V gene: TRBV1
CDR3 DNA: TGCACCAGCAGCCAAGATCGGAAAACGGGTGAAGCTTTCTTT
CDR3 protein: CTSSQDRKTGEAFF

D gene: .
J gene: TRBJ2-1
clone size: .
V gene: TRBV2
CDR3 DNA: TGTGCCATTACCTTGGGGTGGCCAGAACGGGGTGAGCAGTTCTTC
CDR3 protein: CAITLGWPERGEQFF

D gene: TRBD1
J gene: TRBJ1-5
clone size: once
V gene: TRBV27
CDR3 DNA: TGTGCCAGCAGGGGACAGGGTGAGGGCAATCAGCCCCAGCATTTT
CDR3 protein: CASRGQGEGNQPQHF

D gene: .
J gene: TRBJ1-5
clone size: once
V gene: TRBV19
CDR3 DNA: TGTGCCACCCGTGGCGGAGTCAATCAGCCCCAGCATTTT
CDR3 protein: CATRGGVNQPQHF

D gene: .
J gene: TRBJ2-7
clone size: .
V gene: TRBV11-3
CDR3 DNA: TGTGCCAGCAGCTTAGATCCGACCGTGGGACAAGGATACGAGCAGTACTTC
CDR3 protein: CASSLDPTVGQGYEQYF

D gene: .
J gene: TRBJ1-4
clone size: .
V gene: TRBV6-1
CDR3 DNA: TGTGCCAGCAATGTCGCGGGTTGGGATGAAAAACTGTTTTTT
CDR3 protein: CASNVAGWDEKLFF

D gene: TRBD2
J gene: TRBJ2-2
clone size: .
V gene: TRBV7-2
CDR3 DNA: TGTGCCAGCAGCTCAAGGGGACTAGCGGGAGGGGGGAACACCGGGGAGCTGTTTTTT
CDR3 protein: CASSSRGLAGGGNTGELFF

D gene: TRBD2
J gene: TRBJ2-7
clone size: .
V gene: TRBV11-2
CDR3 DNA: TGTGCCAGCAGGGTAGGCCTAGCGGCCTACGAGCAGTACTTC
CDR3 protein: CASRVGLAAYEQYF

D gene: TRBD1
J gene: TRBJ2-3
clone size: .
V gene: TRBV6-6
CDR3 DNA: TGTGCCAGCAAAGCCGGGACAGGGGACACAGATACGCAGTATTTT
CDR3 protein: CASKAGTGDTDTQYF

D gene: .
J gene: TRBJ2-7
clone size: .
V gene: TRBV7-3
CDR3 DNA: TGTGCCAGCAGCTGGGTAGCGGCGAGCTCCTACGAGCAGTACTTC
CDR3 protein: CASSWVAASSYEQYF

D gene: .
J gene: TRBJ2-7
clone size: medium-sized
V gene: TRBV2
CDR3 DNA: TGTGCCAGCAGTAAAGGGTCCCAGGGGACCTACGAGCAGTACTTC
CDR3 protein: CASSKGSQGTYEQYF

D gene: TRBD2
J gene: TRBJ2-1
clone size: .
V gene: TRBV6-4
CDR3 DNA: TGTGCCAGCAGTGACTCCGGGGGGGCCCCTTACAATGAGCAGTTCTTC
CDR3 protein: CASSDSGGAPYNEQFF

D gene: TRBD1
J gene: TRBJ1-6
clone size: .
V gene: TRBV5-1
CDR3 DNA: TGCGCCAGCAGCTGGAACGAGGGACAGGGGCTAAATTCACCCCTCCACTTT
CDR3 protein: CASSWNEGQGLNSPLHF

D gene: TRBD1
J gene: TRBJ1-2
clone size: .
V gene: TRBV11-2
CDR3 DNA: TGTGCCAGCAGCTTAGTAGGGACAGAGTATGGCTACACCTTC
CDR3 protein: CASSLVGTEYGYTF

D gene: .
J gene: TRBJ1-2
clone size: .
V gene: TRBV2
CDR3 DNA: TGTGCCAGCAGTGGTTTCGGTTCAGGGGTGGCCTATGGCTACACCTTC
CDR3 protein: CASSGFGSGVAYGYTF

D gene: TRBD1
J gene: TRBJ1-4
clone size: few
V gene: TRBV10-3
CDR3 DNA: TGTGCCATCAGTGAGACAGGGGAGTATGAAAAACTGTTTTTT
CDR3 protein: CAISETGEYEKLFF

D gene: .
J gene: TRBJ2-7
clone size: .
V gene: TRBV6-1
CDR3 DNA: TGTGCCAGCAGTGGGGCAGGGGGGATGAGCGAGCAGTACTTC
CDR3 protein: CASSGAGGMSEQYF

D gene: TRBD2
J gene: TRBJ2-1
clone size: .
V gene: TRBV6-1
CDR3 DNA: TGTGCCAGCAGTGGGACTAGCTACAATGAGCAGTTCTTC
CDR3 protein: CASSGTSYNEQFF

D gene: .
J gene: TRBJ2-7
clone size: .
V gene: TRBV5-1
CDR3 DNA: TGCGCCAGCAGCTTGCCCCTTGCTAGCGAGAACCCATACGAGCAGTACTTC
CDR3 protein: CASSLPLASENPYEQYF

D gene: .
J gene: TRBJ1-5
clone size: once
V gene: TRBV6-5
CDR3 DNA: TGTGCCAGCAGTTACTCCGGGAGCAATCAGCCCCAGCATTTT
CDR3 protein: CASSYSGSNQPQHF

D gene: TRBD2
J gene: TRBJ2-1
clone size: .
V gene: TRBV4-1
CDR3 DNA: TGCGCCAGCAGCCCAAGCGCTAGCGGGGGGGCGGTAAACAATGAGCAGTTCTTC
CDR3 protein: CASSPSASGGAVNNEQFF

D gene: .
J gene: TRBJ1-1
clone size: .
V gene: TRBV29-1
CDR3 DNA: TGCAGCGTTGTGCAGGGATCGAACACTGAAGCTTTCTTT
CDR3 protein: CSVVQGSNTEAFF

D gene: TRBD1
J gene: TRBJ1-4
clone size: .
V gene: TRBV6-5
CDR3 DNA: TGTGCCAGCAGTTACTCGGGACAGGTATATGAAAAACTGTTTTTT
CDR3 protein: CASSYSGQVYEKLFF

D gene: .
J gene: TRBJ2-3
clone size: .
V gene: TRBV9
CDR3 DNA: TGTGCCAGCAGCGCTACAGATACGCAGTATTTT
CDR3 protein: CASSATDTQYF

D gene: TRBD2
J gene: TRBJ2-3
clone size: .
V gene: TRBV4-2
CDR3 DNA: TGTGCCAGCAGCCGGAGGGAATGGCTAGCGGGGGACACAGATACGCAGTATTTT
CDR3 protein: CASSRREWLAGDTDTQYF

D gene: .
J gene: TRBJ1-6
clone size: .
V gene: TRBV5-6
CDR3 DNA: TGTGCCAGCAGCTTGCTGAATTCACCCCTCCACTTT
CDR3 protein: CASSLLNSPLHF

D gene: TRBD1
J gene: TRBJ1-4
clone size: .
V gene: TRBV19
CDR3 DNA: TGTGCCGGGGACTCAGGGGGCGGTGAAAAACTGTTTTTT
CDR3 protein: CAGDSGGGEKLFF

D gene: .
J gene: TRBJ1-1
clone size: .
V gene: TRBV10-1
CDR3 DNA: TGCGCCAGCAGTGTCCCCGAGGAGGACACTGAAGCTTTCTTT
CDR3 protein: CASSVPEEDTEAFF

D gene: .
J gene: TRBJ1-6
clone size: .
V gene: TRBV6-1
CDR3 DNA: TGTGCCAGCAGTATATCGGGAGCAAATTCACCCCTCCACTTT
CDR3 protein: CASSISGANSPLHF

D gene: .
J gene: TRBJ1-5
clone size: .
V gene: TRBV7-2
CDR3 DNA: TGTGCCAGCAGCTTTACAGGGTCACATCAGCCCCAGCATTTT
CDR3 protein: CASSFTGSHQPQHF

D gene: TRBD1
J gene: TRBJ1-1
clone size: .
V gene: TRBV29-1
CDR3 DNA: TGCAGCGGGGGGACAGGGAATATCGCTGAAGCTTTCTTT
CDR3 protein: CSGGTGNIAEAFF

D gene: TRBD1
J gene: TRBJ1-2
clone size: .
V gene: TRBV6-5
CDR3 DNA: TGTGCCAGCAGTTTTTCAACGGGACAGGGGTATGGCTACACCTTC
CDR3 protein: CASSFSTGQGYGYTF